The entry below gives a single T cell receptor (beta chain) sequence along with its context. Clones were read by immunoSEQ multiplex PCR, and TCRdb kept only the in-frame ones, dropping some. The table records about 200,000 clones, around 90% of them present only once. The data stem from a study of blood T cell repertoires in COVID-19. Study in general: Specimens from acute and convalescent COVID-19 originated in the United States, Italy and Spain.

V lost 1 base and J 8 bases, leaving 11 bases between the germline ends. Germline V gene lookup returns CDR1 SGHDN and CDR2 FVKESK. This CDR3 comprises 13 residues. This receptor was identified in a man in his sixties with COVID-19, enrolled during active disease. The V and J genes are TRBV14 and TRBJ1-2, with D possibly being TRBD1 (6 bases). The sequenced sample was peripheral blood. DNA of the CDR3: TGTGCCAGCAGCCAAGCAAACAGGGAGGGCTACACCTTC. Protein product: CASSQANREGYTF.